The 32 T cell receptor beta chains given below trace back to one sample, sequenced in a study of blood T cell repertoires in COVID-19. Clones were sequenced by immunoSEQ multiplex PCR, and TCRdb holds only the in-frame ones, with some missing. The table records 40,000 to 60,000 clones, 86% of them present only once. Sequenced input: peripheral blood. These receptors originate from a human donor in a cohort sampled during active COVID-19.

This clone has a single count. The V gene is TRBV6-5, the J gene TRBJ2-7; 11 positions match TRBD1. Losses at the gene ends were 0 bases for V and 5 bases for J; bases not matched to a gene: 3. Germline V lookup: CDR1 MNHEY, CDR2 SVGAGI. The CDR3 runs to 15 residues. CDR3 nucleotides: TGTGCCAGCAGTTACTCGGCGGACAGGGGGCACGAGCAGTACTTC. Translation: CASSYSADRGHEQYF.

This chain connects TRBV2 to TRBJ2-3; maybe TRBD2 (6 bases). V lost 11 bases and J lost 2, with 14 bases in between. Germline lookup yields CDR1 SNHLY and CDR2 FYNNEI. The CDR3 spans 13 residues. The CDR3 bases are TGTGCCGGCCGGGACTGGATCACAGATACGCAGTATTTT. This codes for CAGRDWITDTQYF.

The chain has TRBV25-1 and TRBJ2-5; D possibly corresponds to TRBD1 (6 bases). The V gene's germline CDR1 is MGHDK and CDR2 SYGVNS. This CDR3 is built from 14 residues. Trimming took 9 bases from V and 5 from J, leaving 19 bases between them. CDR3 in DNA: TGTGCCAGTGCTACTCCAGGGGTTGAGGAGACCCAGTACTTC. Encoded protein: CASATPGVEETQYF.

This chain connects TRBV3-1 (or the pseudogene TRBV3-2) to TRBJ2-5; TRBD2 might be the D (6 bases). Germline assignment: CDR1 LGHDT and CDR2 YNNKEL (reference sequence). The ends were cut back, 4 bases at V and 5 bases at J, with 23 bases in the middle. The CDR3 totals 17 residues. CDR3 protein: CASSPSSPRWGRETQYF. Here the CDR3 DNA reads TGTGCCAGCAGCCCCTCTTCCCCCCGTTGGGGGAGGGAGACCCAGTACTTC.

This clone was observed a single time. The V call is TRBV5-5, the J call TRBJ1-1; 8 nucleotides match TRBD1. Germline CDR1 and CDR2: SGHKS and YYEKEE (reference sequence). The CDR3 has 15 amino acids. Germline trimming cut 0 bases from V and 1 base from J; bases unmatched to any gene: 2. The CDR3 loop reads CASSLGDRRNTEAFF. The CDR3 DNA reads TGTGCCAGCAGCTTGGGGGACAGGCGGAACACTGAAGCTTTCTTT.

V is TRBV27 and J is TRBJ2-1; possible D gene TRBD1, 6 bases. CDR1 and CDR2 (germline): MNHEY, SMNVEV (reference sequence). V lost 1 base to trimming and J lost 9 bases, with 13 bases between them. The CDR3 has 14 residues. CDR3 sequence: CASSLYRVGREQFF. CDR3 DNA sequence: TGTGCCAGCAGTTTATACAGGGTCGGACGTGAGCAGTTCTTC.

The table lists this clone with a count of one. This chain connects TRBV5-6 to TRBJ2-7; TRBD2 aligns across 8 bases. V was clipped by 0 bases and J by 4 bases; unmatched bases: 9. The CDR3 has 16 amino acids. Germline loops: CDR1 SGHDT, CDR2 YYEEEE. The CDR3 DNA reads as TGTGCCAGCAGCTTGGCGGTGATAGCGGGAAGGTACGAGCAGTACTTC. This translates into CASSLAVIAGRYEQYF.

This clone was seen more than once but under ten times. The J gene is TRBJ1-6, the V gene TRBV20-1; perhaps TRBD1 as D (5 bases). The V and J ends lost 3 bases and 6 bases respectively, with 18 bases between them. This CDR3 comprises 16 residues. Germline CDR1 and CDR2: DFQATT and SNEGSKA (reference sequence). CDR3 amino acids: CSASSQAKGSNSPLHF. CDR3 sequence (DNA): TGCAGTGCTAGTTCACAGGCCAAGGGATCTAATTCACCCCTCCACTTT.

V gene TRBV6-5 combines with J gene TRBJ1-2, with a weak D call TRBD1 (6 bases). Germline V gives CDR1 MNHEY, CDR2 SVGAGI. The CDR3 runs to 14 residues. The V and J ends lost 6 bases and 4 bases respectively, with 15 bases between them. The CDR3 DNA sequence: TGTGCCAGCAGCCCGAACAGGGCCCTCTATGGCTACACCTTC. It is translated as CASSPNRALYGYTF.

This clone was seen a few times. This CDR3 is CASSIHRASEAFF. In DNA form, the CDR3 reads TGTGCCAGCAGTATTCACAGGGCCTCTGAAGCTTTCTTT. The J gene is TRBJ1-1, the V gene TRBV27; maybe TRBD1 (6 bases). Looked up from germline, CDR1 is MNHEY and CDR2 is SMNVEV (reference sequence). The CDR3 is 13 amino acids. Trimming stripped 5 bases from V and 6 bases from J, with 13 bases between.

This chain links TRBV7-2 with TRBJ2-1; 9 bases agree with TRBD1. From germline, CDR1 is SGHTA and CDR2 FQGNSA. CDR3 length: 15 amino acids. Trimming cost V 5 bases and J 5 bases; bases outside gene matches: 7. CDR3 coding DNA: TGTGCCAGCAGCACCCGGACAGGGGCAGACAATGAGCAGTTCTTC. Translating gives CASSTRTGADNEQFF.

The chain joins TRBV7-2 to TRBJ2-1, with D possibly being TRBD2 (5 bases). With 3 bases removed from V and 8 bases from J, the gap between germline ends came to 11 bases. CDR3 length: 13 amino acids. Germline assignment: CDR1 SGHTA and CDR2 FQGNSA. The chain's CDR3 is CASSFVEDDEQFF. The CDR3 DNA follows: TGTGCCAGCAGCTTCGTGGAGGATGATGAGCAGTTCTTC.

The chain combines TRBV6-5 with TRBJ1-2, with 8 bases fitting TRBD1. V shed 5 bases and J 8 bases; nucleotides not matched to a gene: 10. Germline CDR1 is MNHEY and CDR2 is SVGAGI. There are 14 residues in the CDR3. The CDR3 loop reads CASSTIDRGQGYTF. CDR3 nucleotides: TGTGCCAGCAGTACAATTGACAGGGGTCAGGGCTACACCTTC.

J is TRBJ2-1 and V is TRBV10-1; TRBD1 matches 7 bases. CDR1 WNHNN and CDR2 SYGVQD come from the germline V gene (reference sequence). The V gene end was trimmed by 0 bases and the J gene end by 5 bases; junction bases not matched to a gene: 7. CDR3 length equals 16 residues. The chain's CDR3 is CASSESKGAINNEQFF. In DNA form, the CDR3 reads TGCGCCAGCAGTGAGTCAAAGGGGGCGATAAACAATGAGCAGTTCTTC.

This clone was seen a few times. The genes are TRBV28 and TRBJ1-4, with 7 bases matching TRBD1. Germline V gene sequence: CDR1 MDHEN, CDR2 SYDVKM. With 6 bases clipped from V and 4 bases from J, the junction kept 14 bases outside the gene matches. This CDR3 has 17 amino acids. The CDR3 region is CASSSRGAGYYNEKLFF. The CDR3, as DNA: TGTGCCAGCAGCTCCAGGGGGGCCGGTTATTATAATGAAAAACTGTTTTTT.

The chain employs TRBV27 and TRBJ1-1; D perhaps matches TRBD1 (6 bases). The CDR3 is 13 amino acids. Germline values: CDR1 MNHEY, CDR2 SMNVEV (reference sequence). Between the trimmed V and J ends, which lost 7 bases and 0 bases, there was a span of 9 bases. In nucleotides, the CDR3 is TGTGCCAGCATGACAGGCATGAACACTGAAGCTTTCTTT. This gives the protein CASMTGMNTEAFF.

The chain couples TRBV5-6 to TRBJ1-6; D ambiguous. The germline V and J ends were trimmed by 0 bases and 7 bases, with 14 bases remaining between them. Germline CDR1 and CDR2: SGHDT and YYEEEE. The CDR3 has 16 amino acids. The CDR3 reads CASSLGGAGSNSPLHF. In nucleotides, the CDR3 is TGTGCCAGCAGCTTGGGAGGAGCGGGGAGCAATTCACCCCTCCACTTT.

This clone came up once. The rearrangement joins TRBV7-6 to TRBJ2-7, with 10 bases matching TRBD2. CDR3 size: 15 residues. The germline gives CDR1 SGHVS, CDR2 FNYEAQ. V dropped 1 base and J dropped 2; count of bases not matched to a gene: 2. The CDR3 region has the DNA TGTGCCAGCAGCTTAGGGACTAGCGGTACCTACGAGCAGTACTTC. This encodes CASSLGTSGTYEQYF.

This clone came up a few times. The rearrangement joins TRBV2 to TRBJ2-4, with a tentative D call TRBD2 (5 bases). V lost 4 bases, J lost 0 bases, and 10 bases lay in between. Germline CDR1 SNHLY, CDR2 FYNNEI. The CDR3 length is 15 residues. The CDR3 DNA sequence: TGTGCCAGCAGTGGGACTGGATTAGCCAAAAACATTCAGTACTTC. Translating gives CASSGTGLAKNIQYF. The full variable domain, in which reference TRBV2 and TRBJ2-4 provide the parts outside the CDR3, is EPEVTQTPSHQVTQMGQEVILRCVPISNHLYFYWYRQILGQKVEFLVSFYNNEISEKSEIFDDQFSVERPDGSNFTLKIRSTKLEDSAMYFCASSGTGLAKNIQYFGAGTRLSVL.

The V call is TRBV6-1, the J call TRBJ1-2; 7 bases align to TRBD1. The CDR3 contains 16 residues. CDR1 is MNHNS and CDR2 is SASEGT in the germline V gene. Germline trimming cut 0 bases from V and 6 bases from J; bases unmatched to any gene: 10. The DNA for the CDR3 is TGTGCCAGCAGTGAAGCTCTATTTCCAGGGGGGCATGGCTACACCTTC. It is translated as CASSEALFPGGHGYTF.

The sample holds one count of this clone. This rearrangement joins TRBV7-2 to TRBJ2-7; 7 positions match TRBD1. V lost 1 base to trimming and J lost 1 base; unmatched junction nucleotides: 1. The germline V gene encodes CDR1 SGHTA and CDR2 FQGNSA. This CDR3 spans 14 amino acids. The CDR3 DNA sequence: TGTGCCAGCAGCTTAGGGGACAGATCCTACGAGCAGTACTTC. Its translation is CASSLGDRSYEQYF.

This clone showed up just once. The CDR3 region is CASRLTGTSGINEQFF. CDR3 coding DNA: TGTGCCAGCAGATTGACCGGGACTAGCGGGATCAATGAGCAGTTCTTC. This chain joins TRBV27 and TRBJ2-1; TRBD2 matches at 13 bases. The V and J ends lost 6 bases and 6 bases, in that order; junction bases with no gene match: 8. The CDR3 extends over 16 amino acids. Germline loops: CDR1 MNHEY, CDR2 SMNVEV (reference sequence).

The chain couples TRBV18 to TRBJ2-3; 8 positions agree with TRBD1. CDR3 length equals 15 residues. The V segment lost 3 bases and the J segment 4 bases; nucleotides outside the gene matches: 6. Germline V gives CDR1 KGHSH, CDR2 LQKENI. The CDR3 here is CASSPGQGRSDTQYF. CDR3 nucleotides: TGTGCCAGCTCACCCGGACAGGGTAGATCAGATACGCAGTATTTT. Full variable domain (rest looked up from reference TRBV18 and TRBJ2-3): NAGVMQNPRHLVRRRGQEARLRCSPMKGHSHVYWYRQLPEEGLKFMVYLQKENIIDESGMPKERFSAEFPKEGPSILRIQQVVRGDSAAYFCASSPGQGRSDTQYFGPGTRLTVL.

The chain has TRBV7-9 and TRBJ2-2, with TRBD1 matching 7 bases. Germline trimming cut 4 bases from V and 9 bases from J; bases unmatched to any gene: 2. The germline V gene encodes CDR1 SEHNR and CDR2 FQNEAQ (reference sequence). The CDR3 has 12 amino acids. CDR3 DNA sequence: TGTGCCAGCAGCTCAGGGGGACGGGAGCTGTTTTTT. Encoded protein: CASSSGGRELFF.

The V and J genes are TRBV4-1 and TRBJ1-5, with 7 bases identical to TRBD1. Germline lookup yields CDR1 MGHRA and CDR2 YSYEKL. V gave up 2 bases and J gave up 4 bases; unmatched junction bases: 8. The CDR3 is 16 amino acids. DNA for the CDR3: TGCGCCAGCAGCCAACCCGAGGGGGCGATGAATCAGCCCCAGCATTTT. The encoded protein is CASSQPEGAMNQPQHF.

The rearrangement links TRBV29-1 to TRBJ2-1; 8 bases align to TRBD2. The CDR3 covers 12 residues. In germline, CDR1 is SQVTM, CDR2 ANQGSEA. Trimming took 2 bases from V and 8 from J; bases not matched to a gene: 2. This CDR3 reads CSVETSGDEQFF. The CDR3 DNA reads TGCAGCGTTGAAACTAGCGGAGATGAGCAGTTCTTC.

The genes are TRBV28 and TRBJ2-7; 8 bases fit TRBD1. CDR1 and CDR2 from the germline V gene are MDHEN and SYDVKM. V trimming: 4 bases; J trimming: 1 base; junction bases outside the gene matches: 6. This CDR3 has 15 residues. The CDR3 here is CASSSAGQVSYEQYF. The DNA for the CDR3 is TGTGCCAGCAGTTCCGCGGGACAGGTGTCCTACGAGCAGTACTTC.

V gene TRBV7-9 combines with J gene TRBJ2-7; 11 nucleotides agree with TRBD1. Looked up from germline, CDR1 is SEHNR and CDR2 is FQNEAQ (reference sequence). The V gene end was trimmed by 7 bases and the J gene end by 9 bases; junction bases not matched to a gene: 5. This CDR3 region has 12 residues. CDR3: CASTLGQGAQYF. The CDR3 DNA sequence: TGTGCCAGCACCCTTGGACAGGGGGCGCAGTACTTC.

The rearrangement links TRBV5-1 to TRBJ1-2, with 7 bases aligning to TRBD1. The J segment lost 7 bases and the V segment lost 5 bases, leaving 14 bases of the junction unmatched. In germline, CDR1 is SGHRS, CDR2 YFSETQ. This CDR3 comprises 15 residues. This chain's CDR3 is CASSPPRQGLGGYTF. DNA for the CDR3: TGCGCCAGCAGTCCCCCCAGACAGGGTCTAGGTGGCTACACCTTC.

The chain employs TRBV7-2 and TRBJ2-1; weak D call: TRBD1 (6 bases). The V end was cut by 3 bases, the J end by 12 bases, with 15 bases between. CDR1 and CDR2 (germline): SGHTA, FQGNSA. The CDR3 contains 13 residues. The CDR3 region is CASSLRRQARQFF. In DNA, the CDR3 is TGTGCCAGCAGCTTGCGGAGACAGGCCCGGCAGTTCTTC.

The chain combines TRBV5-8 with TRBJ2-3, with TRBD2 matching over 9 bases. V lost 7 bases to trimming and J lost 2 bases; unmatched junction nucleotides: 11. Germline CDR1 reads SGHTS; CDR2 reads YDEGEE. The CDR3 has 16 amino acids. The CDR3 loop is CASGKETSGNTDTQYF. DNA of the CDR3: TGTGCCAGCGGAAAGGAGACTAGCGGAAACACAGATACGCAGTATTTT. Full variable domain (outside the CDR3, taken from reference TRBV5-8 and TRBJ2-3): EAGVTQSPTHLIKTRGQQATLRCSPISGHTSVYWYQQALGLGLQFLLWYDEGEERNRGNFPPRFSGRQFPNYSSELNVNALELEDSALYLCASGKETSGNTDTQYFGPGTRLTVL.

The genes are TRBV3-1 (or the pseudogene TRBV3-2) and TRBJ2-7; tentatively, D is TRBD2 (6 bases). CDR1 is LGHDT, CDR2 YNNKEL, per germline (reference sequence). The CDR3 contains 14 residues. V lost 4 bases, J lost 5 bases, and 15 bases lay in between. The DNA for the CDR3 is TGTGCCAGCAGCCCCAGACTAGTATTCCACGAGCAGTACTTC. This sequence encodes CASSPRLVFHEQYF.